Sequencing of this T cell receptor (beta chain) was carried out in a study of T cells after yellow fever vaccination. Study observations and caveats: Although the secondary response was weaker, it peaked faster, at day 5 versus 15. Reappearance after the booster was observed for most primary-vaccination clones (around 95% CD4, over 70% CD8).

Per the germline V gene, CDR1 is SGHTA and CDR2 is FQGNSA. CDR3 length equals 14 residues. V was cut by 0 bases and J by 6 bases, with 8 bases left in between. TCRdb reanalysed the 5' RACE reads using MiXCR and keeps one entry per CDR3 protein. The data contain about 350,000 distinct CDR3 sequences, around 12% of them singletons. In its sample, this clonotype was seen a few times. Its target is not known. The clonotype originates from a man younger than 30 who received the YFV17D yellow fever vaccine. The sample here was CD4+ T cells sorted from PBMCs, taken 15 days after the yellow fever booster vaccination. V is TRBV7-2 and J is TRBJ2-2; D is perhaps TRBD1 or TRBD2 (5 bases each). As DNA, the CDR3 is TGTGCCAGCAGCTTAGCCGGGACGGCCGGGGAGCTGTTTTTT. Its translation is CASSLAGTAGELFF. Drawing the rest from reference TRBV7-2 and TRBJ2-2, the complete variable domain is GAGVSQSPSNKVTEKGKDVELRCDPISGHTALYWYRQSLGQGLEFLIYFQGNSAPDKSGLPSDRFSAERTGGSVSTLTIQRTQQEDSAVYLCASSLAGTAGELFFGEGSRLTVL.